This TCR beta chain originates from a study of T cell responses to AZD1222 COVID-19 vaccine. General study findings and limits: Unmutated variant regions are reportedly the target of nearly half of TCRs that are spike-specific.

Profiled with immunoSEQ multiplex PCR; TCRdb holds only in-frame clones, not every one. The sample records approximately 150,000 clones, just over 85% being singletons. Recipients boosted at about 4 weeks or about 12 weeks are pooled. In the case of this clone: Its cognate antigen is unknown.

The CDR3 is 14 amino acids. The V gene lost 0 bases and the J gene lost 4 bases, with 9 bases spanning the gap. Per germline, CDR1 LGHNA and CDR2 YNFKEQ. V usage is TRBV4-2 and J usage is TRBJ1-2; D unresolved. The receptor comes from an adult who received the AZD1222 COVID-19 vaccine. Source: peripheral blood, taken 28 days after the second AZD1222 dose. CDR3 coding DNA: TGTGCCAGCAGCCAAGATTCCAGCCCCTATGGCTACACCTTC. Residues: CASSQDSSPYGYTF.